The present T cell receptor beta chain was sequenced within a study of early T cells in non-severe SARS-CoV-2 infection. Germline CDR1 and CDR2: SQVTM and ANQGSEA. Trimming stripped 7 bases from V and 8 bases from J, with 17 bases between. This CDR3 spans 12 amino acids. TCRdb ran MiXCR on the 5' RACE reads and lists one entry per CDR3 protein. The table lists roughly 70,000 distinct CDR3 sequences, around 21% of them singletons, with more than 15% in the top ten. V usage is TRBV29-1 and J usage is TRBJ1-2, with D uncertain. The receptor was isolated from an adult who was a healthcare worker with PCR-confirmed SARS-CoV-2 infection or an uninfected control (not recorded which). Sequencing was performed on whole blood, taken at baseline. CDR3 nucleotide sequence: TGCAGCGGCGGGGAACGAGGCGGCGGCTACACCTTC. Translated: CSGGERGGGYTF.